This T cell receptor (beta chain) was profiled in a study of human T cells and chemical hapten exposure (dated by TCRdb to the early 2020s). Turning to the overall study: For sensitization, 2% DPC in acetone was applied to a 2 cm by 2 cm area of upper inner arm skin. Weekly therapeutic DPC doses were additionally applied to the scalp of patients throughout the roughly 25-week study period. Patch testing on the upper back used Finn chambers containing 0.01% DPC, with scoring done after 6 days according to International Contact Dermatitis Research Group standards. Alopecia areata with under or over 50% scalp involvement, alopecia totalis and alopecia universalis were represented in the patient cohort, which was mostly female. Libraries were combined into a pool for sequencing, and differences in TCR yield between samples came mainly from small differences in library volumes within the pool. In alopecia patients, the study followed how the peripheral blood TCR repertoire changed in vivo over primary and secondary sensitization to diphenylcyclopropenone (DPC), a hapten. Blood was sampled from patients pre-sensitization (week 0) and at 2, 6 and about 24 weeks after DPC sensitization. Twenty-nine alopecia patients gave blood for TCR sequencing at one to four time points (pre-sensitization, 2, 6 and 24 weeks).

Overall results and qualifications from the work: After repeated subsampling, changes were observed in the strength of the expansion versus patch-test correlation and in the threshold at which the correlation became significant. Compared with pre-sensitization or healthy control sets, expanded TCRs formed significantly more large CDR3 similarity clusters, which is consistent with antigen-driven responses. DPC sensitization did not change the number of TCRs with a frequency above 1 in 1000, and there was no evidence of changes in global repertoire structure. Patch test score was positively correlated with the number of PT1 expanded TCRs, with significance at thresholds 8, 16 and 32 but not at 4. Because all patients had alopecia, a presumed autoimmune disease, the immune response of the patients might differ from that of healthy individuals.

According to the germline V gene, CDR1 reads MDHEN and CDR2 reads SYDVKM. Trimming takes 3 bases from V and 4 bases from J, and the germline ends sit 15 bases apart. From cysteine to phenylalanine, the CDR3 is 15 amino acids long. Only the CDR3 region is kept as DNA, spanning 45 bases read in frame from base 1. Turning to this clonotype: Its specific antigen is unknown. Base-call qualities are not available, and no considerably larger clone is one nucleotide away.

Read against the paper, the sample's time point label means: pre-sensitization, week 0. The treatment or condition label, as the study defines it: therapeutic diphenylcyclopropenone sensitization with weekly scalp DPC. Blood at each patch-test visit was drawn before the patch test was applied. Patients were eligible if aged 18 to 70, diagnosed with alopecia and judged suitable for DPC therapy, and pregnant patients were excluded. Total RNA was extracted from unfractionated whole blood collected in Tempus Blood RNA tubes. The method was RACE. The listed sequencing device is NextSeq 500. Library preparation attached unique molecular identifiers to individual cDNA molecules for quantitative, reproducible TCR counting. From each blood RNA sample, both TCR alpha and TCR beta chains were sequenced. The authors' analysis ran thus. A median of approximately 100,000 TCRs per sample was observed, with a range of about 20,000 to 750,000. The Decombinator software suite was used to annotate the V, J and CDR3 of the TCR reads. To make PS versus PT1 abundance plots, every sample was subsampled to the same number of TCRs (28,000). TCRs were defined as expanded if absent before sensitization and observed at least eight times at the 2-week time point. TCRdb passed the public sequencing reads through fastp at Q25 and MiXCR, retaining productive beta sequences. Rows with one shared CDR3 protein collapse into an entry with the most common genes and DNA. TCRdb, rather than the study authors, made the V and J calls. This sample gives over 300,000 distinct CDR3 sequences in total; 5% to 6.5% of them show up just once. Clones ranked in the top ten supply about 2.5% of the sample.

This chain is built from TRBV28 and TRBJ1-2, with no D gene named confidently. The receptor comes from a woman aged 45-59 years with alopecia areata. Some clones in this sample may be carry-over from other donors' samples. This material consisted of whole blood, taken in connection with sensitization to the hapten diphenylcyclopropenone (DPC). Here is the DNA: TGTGCCAGCAGTTTCCAACAGCGACCGCTCTATGGCTACACCTTC. Translated, it reads CASSFQQRPLYGYTF.